This T cell receptor beta chain is from a study of T cells after yellow fever vaccination. The CDR3 is 13 amino acids. V was pared by 4 bases and J by 5 bases, with 9 bases between. Germline assignment: CDR1 SEHNR and CDR2 FQNEAQ (reference sequence). TCRdb fed the 5' RACE reads into MiXCR, producing one record per CDR3 protein. The top ten clones hold around 14% of a sample with some 670,000 distinct CDR3 sequences, 9% to 15% of them seen once. Findings and caveats of the study: A weaker secondary response peaked on day 5, the primary on day 15.

This clonotype was detected a few times. What it binds is not known. This specimen consisted of PBMCs, obtained on the day of the yellow fever booster vaccination. This chain connects TRBV7-9 to TRBJ2-1, with a weak D call TRBD2 (5 bases). The source is a man aged 25-45 years who received the YFV17D yellow fever vaccine. The CDR3 protein is CASSYGKNNEQFF. CDR3 nucleotides: TGTGCCAGCAGCTACGGGAAAAACAATGAGCAGTTCTTC.